This T cell receptor beta chain stems from a study of neoadjuvant anti-PD-1 for oral cavity cancer (dated by TCRdb to about 2021). As for the study more broadly: Patients mostly received three to four biweekly doses of nivolumab at 3 mg/kg before curative-intent surgical resection. For patients who did not progress, a fourth nivolumab dose was given around day 43, followed by definitive surgical resection on days 50-56. Responders were defined as patients with complete response, partial response or stable disease by RECIST 1.1; non-responders were defined as patients with progression. The parent correlative cohort included around twelve patients, with an approximately 35% response rate. Broad study findings and their caveats: After neoadjuvant nivolumab, significantly higher T cell clonality (Gini index) was found within PBMCs in non-responders than in responders. Higher pretreatment blood Treg/Th17 ratios correlated with higher pretreatment blood TCRbeta clonality and lower post-treatment tumor TCRbeta clonality. Only a few patients per response group were included in the TCR analyses, and larger cohorts for validation were called for by the authors.

The junction shows trimming of 0 bases on V and 0 bases on J, plus 4 bases between the germline ends. There are 14 amino acids in the CDR3, from cysteine to phenylalanine inclusive. The sequence is cut down to CDR3 DNA, 42 bases in frame from base 1. The CDR1 and CDR2 encoded by the germline V gene are SGHDT and YYEEEE. For deep sequencing of PBMC libraries, mostly roughly 520 ng of input genomic DNA was used, and six replicates were run per sample. The immunoSEQ hsTCRbeta kit was used to prepare TCRbeta libraries, following the manufacturer's instructions. The completed libraries were mixed into a single pool at 3 nM, then sequenced with an Illumina NovaSeq 6000 S4 flow cell. As for how the authors treated the data: The immunoSEQ Analyzer was used for raw data preprocessing and quality control. The analysis was limited to productive rearrangements, and each clonotype was defined by a unique CDR3 amino acid sequence. Using the R package tcR, the researchers computed the Gini-Simpson index as their estimate of repertoire clonality. Gini indices were compared with Student's t test, and associations with tumor size change were assessed by Pearson correlation. The table was pulled from immuneACCESS by TCRdb, which kept in-frame rearrangements only. Such tables lose some clones; where checked, under half of the loss comes from unresolved V genes, and the rest has no known cause. The V and J calls and clone size come from that table; D and trimming were worked out from the DNA. Within this sample are more than 10,000 clones, with about 60% of them counted one time only. Jointly, the top ten make up around 2.2% of the sample.

The meaning of the sample's time point label: before neoadjuvant nivolumab. Patients were newly diagnosed with stage II-IVA oral cavity squamous cell carcinoma and had received no prior systemic or radiation treatment. The cohort consisted of patients with HPV-negative, locally advanced oral cavity squamous cell carcinoma. Peripheral blood mononuclear cells were analyzed directly, without maintenance or expansion in culture. The samples were drawn from a longitudinal correlative study tied to a single-arm phase II trial testing neoadjuvant nivolumab in oral cavity squamous cell carcinoma. Subject-matched pre- and post-treatment PBMCs and tumors from three responders and three non-responders underwent genomic DNA-based TCRbeta sequencing. Peripheral blood mononuclear cells were collected once before nivolumab treatment and again after treatment, at the time of surgery. Genomic DNA was isolated from PBMCs using the Maxwell RSC DNA from Cells kit.

This clone was seen only a few times. Its binding antigen is unknown. Per-base quality was not reported, and no clone a single base away is much larger than it. This chain is built from TRBV5-6 and TRBJ1-3; a confident D gene designation cannot be given. The sequencing used PBMCs, collected before nivolumab (anti-PD-1) treatment. The origin of this receptor is a person aged 35-79 years with oral cavity squamous cell carcinoma. The nucleotide sequence is given as TGTGCCAGCAGCTTGGCGGGCTCTGGAAACACCATATATTTT. Its protein reads: CASSLAGSGNTIYF. This CDR3, with the reference TRBV5-6 and TRBJ1-3 proteins standing in past its ends, gives the full variable domain DAGVTQSPTHLIKTRGQQVTLRCSPKSGHDTVSWYQQALGQGPQFIFQYYEEEERQRGNFPDRFSGHQFPNYSSELNVNALLLGDSALYLCASSLAGSGNTIYFGEGSWLTVV.